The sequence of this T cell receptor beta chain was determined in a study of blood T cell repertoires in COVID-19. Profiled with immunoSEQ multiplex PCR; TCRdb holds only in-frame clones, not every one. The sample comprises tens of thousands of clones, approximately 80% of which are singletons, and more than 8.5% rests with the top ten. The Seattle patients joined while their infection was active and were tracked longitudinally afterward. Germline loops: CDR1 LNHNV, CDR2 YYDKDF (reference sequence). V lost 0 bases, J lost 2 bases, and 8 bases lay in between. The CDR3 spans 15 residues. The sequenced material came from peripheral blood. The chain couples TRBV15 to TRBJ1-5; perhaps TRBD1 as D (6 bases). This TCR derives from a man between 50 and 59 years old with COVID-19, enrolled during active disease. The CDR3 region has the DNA TGTGCCACCAGCAGAGATTGGGGGCGCAATCAGCCCCAGCATTTT. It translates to CATSRDWGRNQPQHF.